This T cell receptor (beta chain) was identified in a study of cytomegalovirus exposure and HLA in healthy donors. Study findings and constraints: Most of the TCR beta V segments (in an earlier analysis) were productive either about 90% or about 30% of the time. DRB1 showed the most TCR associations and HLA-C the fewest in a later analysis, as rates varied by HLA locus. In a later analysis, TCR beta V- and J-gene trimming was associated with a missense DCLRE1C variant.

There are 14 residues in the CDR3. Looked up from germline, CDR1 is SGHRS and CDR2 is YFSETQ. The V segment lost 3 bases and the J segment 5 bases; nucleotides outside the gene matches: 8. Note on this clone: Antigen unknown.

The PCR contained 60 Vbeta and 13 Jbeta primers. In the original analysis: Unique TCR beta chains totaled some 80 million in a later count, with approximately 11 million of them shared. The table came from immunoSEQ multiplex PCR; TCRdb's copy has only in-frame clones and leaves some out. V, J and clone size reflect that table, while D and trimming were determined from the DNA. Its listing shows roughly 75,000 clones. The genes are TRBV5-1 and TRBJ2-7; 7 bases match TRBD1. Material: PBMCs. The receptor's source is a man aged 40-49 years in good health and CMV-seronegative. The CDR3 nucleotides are TGCGCCAGCAGCTACAGGGGAACCCTCGACGAGCAGTACTTC. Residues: CASSYRGTLDEQYF.